The present T cell receptor (beta chain) was sequenced within a study of lymphopenia after photon versus proton radiotherapy. General observations from the study: Post-nadir diversity loss with photons came from oligoclonal expansion, particularly CD8+ Temra cells. Better survival with proton therapy was suggested as possible, not demonstrated.

Regarding this clone: As yet, its antigen is unknown.

Clones were read by immunoSEQ multiplex PCR, and TCRdb kept only the in-frame ones, dropping some. This sample has almost 30,000 clones; 80% to 90% occur once, and the top ten carry 47%. V was trimmed by 4 bases and J by 9 bases, leaving 10 bases between them. The CDR3 is made up of 12 amino acids. Looked up from germline, CDR1 is SGHVS and CDR2 is FQNEAQ. Sample: peripheral blood, taken from a patient treated with proton-based radiotherapy. The source of this sequence is an older woman with cholangiocarcinoma. Some clones in this sample may be carry-over from other donors' samples. V usage is TRBV7-8 and J usage is TRBJ2-1, with unresolved D. The chain's CDR3 is CASSYRNGEQFF. The CDR3 nucleotides are TGTGCCAGCAGCTACCGTAACGGTGAGCAGTTCTTC.